These T cell receptor beta chains were read from a single sample in a study of beta chain features in type 1 diabetes. TCRdb's table, derived via immunoSEQ multiplex PCR, lists solely in-frame clones and lacks some. There are fewer than 400,000 clones in the sample; 7% to 10% occur only once, and 1% lies in the top ten. Sequencing used central memory CD4+ T cells from blood. Receptor source: a man between 25 and 39 years old with type 1 diabetes. Both conserved end residues are part of each CDR3. The D gene is left open where the match is weak. Where a row states a size, it is once, few, many or the class of an expanded clone; other rows omit it.

V,D,size,J,CDR3,DNA
TRBV29-1,.,few,TRBJ2-5,CSVETNRERETQYF,TGCAGCGTAGAAACCAACAGGGAGAGAGAGACCCAGTACTTC
TRBV30,.,.,TRBJ2-7,CAWGRGAVHEQYF,TGTGCCTGGGGCCGGGGGGCGGTCCACGAGCAGTACTTC
TRBV10-3,TRBD2,.,TRBJ2-1,CAISENAAGAYNEQFF,TGTGCCATCAGTGAGAACGCAGCGGGGGCCTACAATGAGCAGTTCTTC
TRBV2,.,few,TRBJ2-1,CASSLEDSSNEQFF,TGTGCCAGCAGTTTAGAGGACAGTAGCAATGAGCAGTTCTTC
TRBV6-5,.,few,TRBJ1-6,CASSPDVLGDSPLHF,TGTGCCAGCAGTCCAGACGTGCTGGGGGATTCACCCCTCCACTTT
TRBV7-8,.,few,TRBJ2-5,CASGHQETQYF,TGTGCCAGCGGACACCAAGAGACCCAGTACTTC
TRBV20-1,.,.,TRBJ1-1,CSANGGPVAFF,TGCAGTGCAAACGGTGGGCCGGTAGCTTTCTTT
TRBV19,TRBD2,.,TRBJ2-5,CASSIGTSGQTQYF,TGTGCCAGTAGTATTGGGACTAGCGGCCAGACCCAGTACTTC
TRBV18,TRBD2,few,TRBJ2-7,CASSSVSGGSYEQYF,TGTGCCAGCTCATCGGTTAGCGGGGGGTCTTACGAGCAGTACTTC
TRBV7-2,.,few,TRBJ2-2,CASSLAAGTGSGELFF,TGTGCCAGCAGCTTAGCGGCCGGGACTGGCAGTGGGGAGCTGTTTTTT
TRBV7-2,.,.,TRBJ2-5,CASRNSGGSYETQYF,TGTGCCAGCAGGAACTCCGGGGGCTCGTATGAGACCCAGTACTTC
TRBV7-6,.,many,TRBJ2-3,CASSRQSQGLGTDTQYF,TGTGCCAGCAGCCGCCAGTCCCAGGGGCTCGGCACAGATACGCAGTATTTT
TRBV6-1,TRBD1,few,TRBJ2-5,CASTTTGTAQETQYF,TGTGCCAGCACCACTACGGGGACAGCCCAAGAGACCCAGTACTTC
TRBV9,.,.,TRBJ1-6,CASSVAGRENSPLHF,TGTGCCAGCAGCGTAGCTGGCAGGGAGAATTCACCCCTCCACTTT